The TCR beta chain under discussion was sequenced for a study of T cells in Graves' hyperthyroidism and ophthalmopathy. The CDR3 loop spans 15 amino acids. Per the germline V gene, CDR1 is ENHRY and CDR2 is SYGVKD. Trimming stripped 3 bases from V and 4 bases from J, with 15 bases between. Findings and caveats of the study: Blood samples included most of the expanded thyroid clonotypes exceeding 0.001.

An approximately 10 ml volume of fresh peripheral blood provided the PBMCs. Template material for amplifying TCR beta CDR3 regions consisted of RNA transcripts. An initial round of RT-PCR targeting the TCR CDR3 relied on the HTBI primer set. One entry per CDR3 protein results from TCRdb running MiXCR on the multiplex PCR reads. Here the sample spans 600,000 or so distinct CDR3 sequences, approximately 15% being singletons. In this sample, this clonotype turned up many times. Its antigen is not identified. The TCR was taken from a woman aged 50 to 60 with Graves' ophthalmopathy. V gene TRBV10-3 combines with J gene TRBJ2-5; D remains ambiguous. The sequencing input was blood. In nucleotides, the CDR3 is TGTGCCATCAGTGACCAATATAGGAACACAGAGACCCAGTACTTC. It translates to CAISDQYRNTETQYF.